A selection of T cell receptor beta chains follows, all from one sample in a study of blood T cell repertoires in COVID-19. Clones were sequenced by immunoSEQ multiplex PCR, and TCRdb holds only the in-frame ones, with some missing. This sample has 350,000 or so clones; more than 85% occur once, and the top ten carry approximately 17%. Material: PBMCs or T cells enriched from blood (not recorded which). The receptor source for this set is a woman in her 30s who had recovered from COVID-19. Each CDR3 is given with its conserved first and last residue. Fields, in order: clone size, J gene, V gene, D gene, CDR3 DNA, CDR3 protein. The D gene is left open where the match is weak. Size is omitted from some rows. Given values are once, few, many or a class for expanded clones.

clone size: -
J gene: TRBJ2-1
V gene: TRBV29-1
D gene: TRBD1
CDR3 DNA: TGCAGAGGGACAGGGGAATGGGACTCCCGACATGAGCAGTTCTTC
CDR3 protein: CRGTGEWDSRHEQFF

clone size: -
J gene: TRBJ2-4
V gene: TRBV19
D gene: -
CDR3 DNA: TGTGCCAGTAGTAACAAACAGGGAAACATTCAGTACTTC
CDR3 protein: CASSNKQGNIQYF

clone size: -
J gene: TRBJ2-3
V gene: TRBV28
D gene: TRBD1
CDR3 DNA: TGTGCCAGCAGTCCCGACAGGGTACGCACAGATACGCAGTATTTT
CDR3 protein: CASSPDRVRTDTQYF

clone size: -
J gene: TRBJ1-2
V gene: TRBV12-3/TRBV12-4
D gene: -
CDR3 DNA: TGTGCCAGCAGTATGGGCCTTGGCTATGGCTACACCTTC
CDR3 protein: CASSMGLGYGYTF

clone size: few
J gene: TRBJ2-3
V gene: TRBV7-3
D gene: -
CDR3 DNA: TGTGCCAGCAGCTTAACGGGTTTGGCAGGAGATACGCAGTATTTT
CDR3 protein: CASSLTGLAGDTQYF

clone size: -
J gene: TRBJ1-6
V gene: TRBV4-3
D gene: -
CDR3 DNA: TGCGCCAGCAGCCCCCAGGGATTCGATACTTCACCCCTCCACTTT
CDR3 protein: CASSPQGFDTSPLHF

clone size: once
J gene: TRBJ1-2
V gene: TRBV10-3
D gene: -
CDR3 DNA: TGTGCCATCAGTGGCTCAGAAAACTATGGCTACACCTTC
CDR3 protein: CAISGSENYGYTF

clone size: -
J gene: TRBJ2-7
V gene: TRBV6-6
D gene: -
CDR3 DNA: TGTGCCAGCAGGAGTTGGAGTGCCTACGAGCAGTACTTC
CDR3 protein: CASRSWSAYEQYF

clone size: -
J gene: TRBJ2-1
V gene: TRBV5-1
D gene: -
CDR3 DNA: TGCGCCAGCAGCTTGGCCAGCGATACCCACAATGAGCAGTTCTTC
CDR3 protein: CASSLASDTHNEQFF

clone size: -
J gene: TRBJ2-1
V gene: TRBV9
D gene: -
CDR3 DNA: TGTGCCAGCAGCGTAGGGGCACCATTCAATGAGCAGTTCTTC
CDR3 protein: CASSVGAPFNEQFF

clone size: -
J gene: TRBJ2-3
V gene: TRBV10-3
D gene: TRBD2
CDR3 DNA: TGTGCCACCCAGACTAGCGGGAGAGTTATAGATACGCAGTATTTT
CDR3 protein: CATQTSGRVIDTQYF

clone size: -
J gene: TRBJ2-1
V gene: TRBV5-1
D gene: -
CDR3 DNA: TGCGCCAGCAGCTTGGCAGAACGGGGTGAGCAGTTCTTC
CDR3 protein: CASSLAERGEQFF

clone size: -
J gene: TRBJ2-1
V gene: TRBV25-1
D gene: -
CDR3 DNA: TGTGCCAGCAGTGAACGGGGGTTCCGATACAATGAGCAGTTCTTC
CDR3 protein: CASSERGFRYNEQFF

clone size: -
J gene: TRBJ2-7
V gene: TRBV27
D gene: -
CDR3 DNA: TGTGCCAGCAGTCCCGACCGACCCCGGGGGAGCGCCTCCTCCTACGAGCAGTACTTC
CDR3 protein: CASSPDRPRGSASSYEQYF

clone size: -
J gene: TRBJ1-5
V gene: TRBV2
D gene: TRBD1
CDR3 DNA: TGTGCCAGCAGACCAACCGGGACAGGGGGTCAGCCCCAGCATTTT
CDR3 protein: CASRPTGTGGQPQHF

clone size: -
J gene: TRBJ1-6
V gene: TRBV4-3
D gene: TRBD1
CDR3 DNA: TGCGCCAGCAGCCAAGAGACAGGGGCGTCACCCCTCCACTTT
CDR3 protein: CASSQETGASPLHF

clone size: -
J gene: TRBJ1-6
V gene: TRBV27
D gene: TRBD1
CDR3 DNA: TGTGCCAGCAGTTTATCGACAGGGTGGAGCTCCTATAATTCACCCCTCCACTTT
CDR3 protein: CASSLSTGWSSYNSPLHF

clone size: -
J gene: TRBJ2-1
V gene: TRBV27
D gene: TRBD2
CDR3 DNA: TGTGCCAGCAGACTAGCGGGAGGCCCCTACAATGAGCAGTTCTTC
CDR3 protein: CASRLAGGPYNEQFF

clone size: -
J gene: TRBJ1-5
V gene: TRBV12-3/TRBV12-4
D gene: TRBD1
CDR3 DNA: TGTGCCAGCAGGGGACAGGAGTATCAGCCCCAGCATTTT
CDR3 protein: CASRGQEYQPQHF

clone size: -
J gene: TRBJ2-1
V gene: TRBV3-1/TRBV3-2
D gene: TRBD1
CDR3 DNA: TGTGCCAGCAGCCAAGCTCAGGGGGAGTACAATGAGCAGTTCTTC
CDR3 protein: CASSQAQGEYNEQFF

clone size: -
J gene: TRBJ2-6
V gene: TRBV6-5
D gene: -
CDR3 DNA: TGTGCCAGCAGACCTAGCTCTGGGGCCAACGTCCTGACTTTC
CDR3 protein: CASRPSSGANVLTF

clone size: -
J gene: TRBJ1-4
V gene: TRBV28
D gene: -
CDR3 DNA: TGTGCCAGCAGTTTATCCCAGGGAGGGGGAGGTGAAAAACTGTTTTTT
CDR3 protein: CASSLSQGGGGEKLFF

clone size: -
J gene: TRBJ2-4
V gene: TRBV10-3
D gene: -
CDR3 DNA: TGTGCCATCAGTAAAGGGACATTCGAGAGGGCCAAAAACATTCAGTACTTC
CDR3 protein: CAISKGTFERAKNIQYF

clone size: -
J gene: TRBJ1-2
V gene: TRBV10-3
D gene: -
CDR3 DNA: TGTGCCATCAGTGAACAGGGTGACGGCTACACCTTC
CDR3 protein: CAISEQGDGYTF

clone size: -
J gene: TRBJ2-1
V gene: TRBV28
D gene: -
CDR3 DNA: TGTGCCAGCAGTTTAACGCGAAGGGGGCAGTTCTTC
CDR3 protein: CASSLTRRGQFF

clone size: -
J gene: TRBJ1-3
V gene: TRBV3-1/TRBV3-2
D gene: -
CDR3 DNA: TGTGCCAGCAGCCAGAAAACAGGGCTTGGAAACACCATATATTTT
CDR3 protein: CASSQKTGLGNTIYF

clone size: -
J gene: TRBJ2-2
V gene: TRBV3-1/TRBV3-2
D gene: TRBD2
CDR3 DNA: TGTGCCAGCAGCCAAGTAGGCGGGGGGGAAACCGGGGAGCTGTTTTTT
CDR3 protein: CASSQVGGGETGELFF

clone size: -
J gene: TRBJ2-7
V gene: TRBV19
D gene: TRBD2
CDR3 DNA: TGTGCCAGTAGTTCTCTAGCGGGAGTTCTAGACGAGCAGTACTTC
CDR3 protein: CASSSLAGVLDEQYF

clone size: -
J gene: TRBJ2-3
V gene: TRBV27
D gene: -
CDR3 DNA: TGTGCCAGCAGTTCAGGGGGGGATACGCAGTATTTT
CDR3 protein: CASSSGGDTQYF